Reported below is one TCR beta chain. Its antigen target is currently unknown. No base quality information exists; no much larger clone differs at one position. Cut back by 3 bases and 2 bases, the V and J ends lie 14 bases apart. From the germline V gene, CDR1 is MDHEN and CDR2 is SYDVKM. The CDR3, cysteine through phenylalanine, is 15 amino acids long. The only DNA kept is the CDR3, 45 bases in frame from the first base. Each collaborating institution followed its own protocols to collect whole blood in K2EDTA tubes. For TCRbeta analysis, collaborator samples were shipped as frozen whole blood, as isolated PBMCs, or as DNA extracted from either sample type. This entry is derived from a study of blood T cell repertoires in COVID-19 (dated by TCRdb to 2020 to 2021). For the wider study: Samples from collaborators originated in the United States, Italy and Spain and spanned both the acute and convalescent phases of COVID-19. The prospective study material was composed of cDNA or gDNA derived from T cells, B-cell-depleted T cells, or PBMCs. The dataset comprised deeply sampled blood TCRbeta repertoires from subjects exposed to, actively infected with, or recovered from COVID-19. Sample metadata almost always included a de-identified subject ID, COVID-19 status, age in years and sex. Where available, HLA class I and class II types were taken from metadata supplied by the sample provider and were not determined by assay-based typing. A freely available public database, intended as a resource for researchers studying the immune response to SARS-CoV-2, is where the repertoires were released. Samples came from the ongoing ImmuneRACE study (first 160 participants) plus 1,254 subjects from 6 global collaborators. The paper's findings and limits, for the study overall: The quantity of clinical and demographic metadata differed by source and by participant and was supplied without curation.

TCRbeta CDR3 regions were amplified from genomic DNA using the immunoSEQ Assay, a bias-controlled multiplex PCR. As for the original processing: Nucleated cell counts per sample were estimated from amplification of reference gene primers within the assay. To quantify the absolute abundance of each unique TCRbeta CDR3 rearrangement, sequence reads were collapsed and filtered. For each sample, productive Simpson clonality was calculated as the square root of Simpson's diversity index across productive rearrangements. TCRdb mirrors the immuneACCESS table, restricted to in-frame sequences. Some clones are absent from its copies; in checked studies, under half trace to an unresolved V gene, and the reason for the others is unknown. V and J calls and clone size are given by that table; D and trimming were obtained from the DNA. In all, the sample holds 75,000 to 95,000 clones, and around 90% of those were seen once. About 4.5% of the sample is taken by the ten largest.

The sample comprised peripheral blood. This sequence was found in a man aged 50 to 60 with active COVID-19. The rearrangement combines TRBV28 with TRBJ2-7, with a weak D call of TRBD1 (5 bases match). DNA sequence: TGTGCCAGCAGTTTCCCAGGGTCTCGGACCTACGAGCAGTACTTC. This is translated as CASSFPGSRTYEQYF. Full variable domain (CDR3 extended with the reference TRBV28 and TRBJ2-7 proteins): DVKVTQSSRYLVKRTGEKVFLECVQDMDHENMFWYRQDPGLGLRLIYFSYDVKMKEKGDIPEGYSVSREKKERFSLILESASTNQTSMYLCASSFPGSRTYEQYFGPGTRLTVT.